This T cell receptor (beta chain) was recorded in a study of blood T cell repertoires in COVID-19. Study at large: From T cells, B-cell-depleted T cells, or PBMCs came the material, which was cDNA or gDNA.

Some clones are missing from TCRdb's copy, which holds only in-frame ones; the method was immunoSEQ multiplex PCR. The sample contains 120,000 or so clones, roughly 91% of which appear only once. From germline, CDR1 is SGHTS and CDR2 YDEGEE. The CDR3 runs 13 residues. Deletions cut 1 base from V and 7 bases from J, with 11 bases between. Sequenced input: peripheral blood. This TCR derives from a woman aged 45-59 years with acute or convalescent COVID-19. This rearrangement joins TRBV5-8 to TRBJ1-1, with D tentatively TRBD1 (5 bases). CDR3 coding DNA: TGTGCCAGCAGCTTGATACCTACAGGTGAAGCTTTCTTT. Amino acid sequence: CASSLIPTGEAFF.